These 29 T cell receptor beta chains were all obtained from the same sample, sequenced in a study of shared clonotypes between healthy human individuals. Only in-frame clones appear in the TCRdb table, and some are missing; sequencing was by immunoSEQ multiplex PCR. This sample has over 2 million clones, with around 92% found just once. Sequenced: naive CD4+ T cells from PBMCs. Subset here: CD45RA+ positively selected. All receptors come from a man aged 18 to 35 in good health. Some clones in this sample may be carry-over from other donors' samples.

The rearrangement links TRBV2 to TRBJ1-1; D is possibly TRBD1 (5 bases). This CDR3 comprises 15 residues. CDR1 SNHLY and CDR2 FYNNEI come from the germline V gene. Trimming cost V 2 bases and J 0 bases, with 10 bases left between them. CDR3 coding DNA: TGTGCCAGCAGTGAAAATGGGGCGGTGAACACTGAAGCTTTCTTT. Residues: CASSENGAVNTEAFF.

The V gene is TRBV2, the J gene TRBJ2-7, with a possible D match to TRBD2 (6 bases). The germline CDR1 and CDR2 sequences are SNHLY and FYNNEI. CDR3 length: 14 amino acids. Trimming left V 4 bases short and J 4 bases short, with 14 bases between. The CDR3 DNA is TGTGCCAGCAGTGGGCCGGGACTTCGATACGAGCAGTACTTC. Amino acids: CASSGPGLRYEQYF.

The chain couples TRBV7-9 to TRBJ2-3, with TRBD1 matching 7 bases. The junction had 12 bases not matched to a gene; V was cut back by 5 bases and J by 4 bases. The V gene's germline CDR1 is SEHNR and CDR2 FQNEAQ (reference sequence). The CDR3 loop spans 16 amino acids. DNA for the CDR3: TGTGCCAGCAGCCCAGGAAGAACCCAGGGGGCAGATACGCAGTATTTT. Its translation is CASSPGRTQGADTQYF.

The chain employs TRBV28 and TRBJ1-5; D unresolved. Trimming removed 7 bases at V and 5 bases at J, with 15 bases between. This CDR3 is built from 14 residues. The germline V gene has CDR1 MDHEN and CDR2 SYDVKM. Here the CDR3 reads CASTETSLYQPQHF. For the CDR3, the DNA is TGTGCCAGCACCGAGACTAGTCTTTATCAGCCCCAGCATTTT. The full variable domain, with the rest looked up from reference TRBV28 and TRBJ1-5, is DVKVTQSSRYLVKRTGEKVFLECVQDMDHENMFWYRQDPGLGLRLIYFSYDVKMKEKGDIPEGYSVSREKKERFSLILESASTNQTSMYLCASTETSLYQPQHFGDGTRLSIL.

The chain combines TRBV6-6 with TRBJ2-7; D is perhaps TRBD1 or TRBD2 (5 bases each). V dropped 6 bases and J dropped 0 bases, with 15 bases sitting between them. This CDR3 region has 15 residues. Germline CDR1 and CDR2: MNHNY and SVGAGI (reference sequence). CDR3 DNA: TGTGCCAGCAGCCTGTGGGGACGGTCCTCCTACGAGCAGTACTTC. Its protein product is CASSLWGRSSYEQYF.

This chain joins TRBV7-9 and TRBJ1-2; D call uncertain. From germline, CDR1 is SEHNR and CDR2 FQNEAQ (reference sequence). This CDR3 spans 14 amino acids. Trimming left V 2 bases short and J 2 bases short, with 9 bases between. The CDR3 loop reads CASSLYRENYGYTF. In DNA form, the CDR3 reads TGTGCCAGCAGCTTATATCGGGAGAACTATGGCTACACCTTC.

CDR3 in DNA: TGTGCCAGCAGTTACTCCCGGACAGCTAGGGAAAAACTGTTTTTT. The encoded protein is CASSYSRTAREKLFF. The rearrangement joins TRBV6-5 to TRBJ1-4; tentatively, D is TRBD1 (6 bases). V was trimmed by 0 bases and J by 8 bases, leaving 13 bases between them. Germline CDR1 MNHEY, CDR2 SVGAGI. The CDR3 consists of 15 residues.

Points on this clone: Other nucleotide sequences in the sample specify the same CDR3. This CDR3 reads CASRGPFSNQPQHF. CDR3 coding DNA: TGTGCCAGTAGAGGACCTTTCAGCAATCAGCCCCAGCATTTT. V gene TRBV19 combines with J gene TRBJ1-5, with D hard to call. V lost 6 bases to trimming and J lost 1 base, with 10 bases between them. The CDR3 runs to 14 residues. Germline loops: CDR1 LNHDA, CDR2 SQIVND (reference sequence).

This chain links TRBV15 with TRBJ2-3, with a tentative D call TRBD1 (6 bases). The CDR3 loop spans 16 amino acids. Germline assignment: CDR1 LNHNV and CDR2 YYDKDF (reference sequence). V shed 1 base and J shed 0 bases, with 11 bases lying between them. Here the CDR3 DNA reads TGTGCCACCAGCAGAGGGACAGAGGCTAGCACAGATACGCAGTATTTT. The encoded protein is CATSRGTEASTDTQYF. The variable domain in full, completed from reference TRBV15 and TRBJ2-3, reads DAMVIQNPRYQVTQFGKPVTLSCSQTLNHNVMYWYQQKSSQAPKLLFHYYDKDFNNEADTPDNFQSRRPNTSFCFLDIRSPGLGDTAMYLCATSRGTEASTDTQYFGPGTRLTVL.

The rearrangement links TRBV28 to TRBJ2-3, with D perhaps matching TRBD2 (6 bases). V lost 4 bases and J 0 bases, leaving 14 bases between the germline ends. The CDR3 runs 16 residues. Per the germline V gene, CDR1 is MDHEN and CDR2 is SYDVKM. In nucleotides, the CDR3 is TGTGCCAGCAGTTCCCGGGTAGCGGCTAGCACAGATACGCAGTATTTT. Amino acids: CASSSRVAASTDTQYF.

The chain joins TRBV7-9 to TRBJ2-2; 10 bases are shared with TRBD1. Germline V gene sequence: CDR1 SEHNR, CDR2 FQNEAQ (reference sequence). CDR3 length equals 16 residues. The V segment lost 1 base and the J segment 7 bases; nucleotides outside the gene matches: 6. CDR3 sequence reads: CASSLDRQGAVGELFF. The CDR3 DNA follows: TGTGCCAGCAGCTTAGATCGACAGGGGGCTGTCGGGGAGCTGTTTTTT.

The rearrangement joins TRBV14 to TRBJ1-1; D remains ambiguous. The CDR3 covers 13 residues. Trimming stripped 0 bases from V and 2 bases from J, with 4 bases between. Germline lookup yields CDR1 SGHDN and CDR2 FVKESK. This chain's CDR3 is CASSQEVNTEAFF. The CDR3 DNA sequence: TGTGCCAGCAGCCAAGAGGTAAACACTGAAGCTTTCTTT.

This sequence joins TRBV4-1 and TRBJ1-4; possible D gene TRBD1, 6 bases. Deletions cut 4 bases from V and 6 bases from J, with 18 bases between. The CDR3 sequence is 16 residues long. Germline lookup yields CDR1 MGHRA and CDR2 YSYEKL. CDR3 loop: CASSPGDGVVDEKLFF. The CDR3 region has the DNA TGCGCCAGCAGCCCAGGGGATGGGGTGGTGGATGAAAAACTGTTTTTT.

The V call is TRBV9, the J call TRBJ1-2; 8 nucleotides line up with TRBD1. V lost 3 bases and J lost 2; bases outside the gene matches: 6. Germline CDR1 reads SGDLS; CDR2 reads YYNGEE. The length of the CDR3 is 15 residues. The CDR3 DNA reads TGTGCCAGCAGCGCCCCAGGACAGGGAAACTATGGCTACACCTTC. Its translation: CASSAPGQGNYGYTF.

The rearrangement uses TRBV5-1 and TRBJ1-1, with TRBD1 matching over 7 bases. V gave up 2 bases and J gave up 1 base; unmatched junction bases: 14. The CDR3 runs to 18 residues. The germline gives CDR1 SGHRS, CDR2 YFSETQ. CDR3 in DNA: TGCGCCAGCAGCTTTGGTGGCAGGGGGGTCGCGGGGAACACTGAAGCTTTCTTT. Its protein product is CASSFGGRGVAGNTEAFF.

The genes are TRBV5-1 and TRBJ2-1; D is uncertain. The CDR3 loop spans 16 amino acids. Germline lookup yields CDR1 SGHRS and CDR2 YFSETQ. Trimming stripped 6 bases from V and 9 bases from J, with 25 bases between. DNA of the CDR3: TGCGCCAGCACCGCCGAAGTAGCCGGGTGGTCTGTTGAGCAGTTCTTC. Its protein product is CASTAEVAGWSVEQFF.

The gene calls are TRBV28 and TRBJ2-7; TRBD2 aligns across 12 bases. Trimming at V came to 6 bases and at J to 4 bases, leaving 7 bases not matched to a gene. CDR1 and CDR2 (germline): MDHEN, SYDVKM. The CDR3 loop spans 15 amino acids. The CDR3 nucleotides are TGTGCCAGCAGCCCCGGACTAGCGGGACTTTACGAGCAGTACTTC. It specifies CASSPGLAGLYEQYF.

The V and J genes are TRBV7-9 and TRBJ1-1, with no clear D. The CDR3 consists of 13 residues. CDR1 SEHNR and CDR2 FQNEAQ come from the germline V gene (reference sequence). The V and J ends lost 5 bases and 8 bases respectively, with 15 bases between them. DNA of the CDR3: TGTGCCAGCAGCCCTCCCCAGCGGCTAGAAGCTTTCTTT. It is translated as CASSPPQRLEAFF. Combining the CDR3 with reference TRBV7-9 and TRBJ1-1 gives the whole variable domain DTGVSQNPRHKITKRGQNVTFRCDPISEHNRLYWYRQTLGQGPEFLTYFQNEAQLEKSRLLSDRFSAERPKGSFSTLEIQRTEQGDSAMYLCASSPPQRLEAFFGQGTRLTVV.

The rearrangement joins TRBV30 to TRBJ1-2; D remains unclear. V shed 1 base and J shed 2 bases, with 8 bases lying between them. Germline lookup yields CDR1 GTSNPN and CDR2 SVGIG (reference sequence). This CDR3 spans 13 amino acids. CDR3 sequence (DNA): TGTGCCTGGAGTGGGGAAGCGAACTATGGCTACACCTTC. This sequence encodes CAWSGEANYGYTF.

The J gene is TRBJ2-1, the V gene TRBV18; D tentatively reads TRBD1 or TRBD2 (5 bases each). Germline V lookup: CDR1 KGHSH, CDR2 LQKENI. V was pared by 3 bases and J by 8 bases, with 17 bases between. The CDR3 covers 15 residues. The CDR3 region is CASSPNSGTLYEQFF. The CDR3 region has the DNA TGTGCCAGCTCACCGAATTCCGGGACGTTATATGAGCAGTTCTTC.

The chain carries TRBV18 and TRBJ2-7; no firm D call. Trimming pared 0 bases from V and 1 base from J, leaving 7 bases between. The CDR3 loop spans 14 amino acids. Germline V gene data show CDR1 as KGHSH and CDR2 as LQKENI. The CDR3 DNA is TGTGCCAGCTCACCACCCGAAGGTTCCTACGAGCAGTACTTC. This translates into CASSPPEGSYEQYF.

Points on this clone: This specimen includes other DNA sequences encoding the same CDR3. The chain recombines TRBV20-1 with TRBJ2-5; D unclear. From germline, CDR1 is DFQATT and CDR2 SNEGSKA (reference sequence). V was pared by 5 bases and J by 5 bases, with 6 bases between. The CDR3 covers 10 residues. CDR3 residues: CSAPGETQYF. The CDR3 nucleotides are TGCAGTGCTCCCGGGGAGACCCAGTACTTC.

This chain uses TRBV7-2 with TRBJ1-4, with 9 bases fitting TRBD1. Losses at the gene ends were 4 bases for V and 3 bases for J; bases not matched to a gene: 6. Germline loops: CDR1 SGHTA, CDR2 FQGNSA. The CDR3 length is 16 residues. The DNA for the CDR3 is TGTGCCAGCAGCTCCCCTCGACAGGGGGCTAATGAAAAACTGTTTTTT. It encodes CASSSPRQGANEKLFF.

This sequence joins TRBV7-2 and TRBJ1-3; D ambiguous. This CDR3 has 16 amino acids. The V end lost 5 bases, the J end lost 0 bases, and 14 bases lay between the germline ends. CDR1 is SGHTA, CDR2 FQGNSA, per germline. In DNA, the CDR3 is TGTGCCAGCAGCGTGGACGGAATCAGCTCTGGAAACACCATATATTTT. Its protein is CASSVDGISSGNTIYF.

V gene TRBV6-1 combines with J gene TRBJ2-7, with 7 bases aligning to TRBD1. Germline V gives CDR1 MNHNS, CDR2 SASEGT. V shed 4 bases and J 0 bases; nucleotides not matched to a gene: 6. CDR3 size: 15 residues. CDR3: CASSGRQGISYEQYF. The DNA for the CDR3 is TGTGCCAGCAGTGGGAGACAGGGAATCTCCTACGAGCAGTACTTC.

As concerns this clone: This same CDR3 is encoded by further DNA sequences in the sample. The V and J genes are TRBV5-1 and TRBJ2-7, with 11 positions matching TRBD1. The V and J ends lost 4 bases and 3 bases, in that order; junction bases with no gene match: 6. Germline V gives CDR1 SGHRS, CDR2 YFSETQ. The length of the CDR3 is 15 residues. The CDR3 is CASSLPGTGGYEQYF. The DNA of the CDR3 is TGCGCCAGCAGCCTCCCCGGGACAGGGGGCTACGAGCAGTACTTC.

As regards this clone: Distinct nucleotide sequences in the sample also encode this CDR3. In nucleotides, the CDR3 is TGTGCCAGCAGTTCGGAAGAGACCCAGTACTTC. It translates to CASSSEETQYF. V usage is TRBV28 and J usage is TRBJ2-5; unclear D gene. The V end lost 4 bases, the J end lost 3 bases, and 3 bases lay between the germline ends. CDR1 is MDHEN and CDR2 is SYDVKM in the germline V gene. CDR3 length equals 11 residues.

Worth noting for this clone: The identical CDR3 is also encoded by other nucleotide sequences in the sample. The CDR3 DNA reads as TGTGCCAGCAGTTCGGTTGGGTACGAGCAGTACTTC. Translation gives CASSSVGYEQYF. The chain carries TRBV28 and TRBJ2-7; D is uncertain. Germline V CDR1 and CDR2: MDHEN, SYDVKM. Trimming removed 4 bases from V and 4 bases from J, with 8 bases in between. The length of the CDR3 is 12 residues. The full variable domain, in which reference TRBV28 and TRBJ2-7 provide the parts outside the CDR3, is DVKVTQSSRYLVKRTGEKVFLECVQDMDHENMFWYRQDPGLGLRLIYFSYDVKMKEKGDIPEGYSVSREKKERFSLILESASTNQTSMYLCASSSVGYEQYFGPGTRLTVT.

Of note for this clone: Within the sample, other DNA sequences also encode this same CDR3. J is TRBJ2-1 and V is TRBV28; D tentatively fits TRBD1 or TRBD2 (5 bases each). CDR1 MDHEN and CDR2 SYDVKM come from the germline V gene. CDR3 size: 15 residues. Trimming shortened V by 6 bases and J by 1 base, and 13 bases separated the two germline ends. CDR3 region: CASSPLGGSYNEQFF. CDR3 DNA: TGTGCCAGCAGCCCACTTGGGGGTTCCTACAATGAGCAGTTCTTC.